This T cell receptor beta chain is drawn from a study of regulatory T cells in long-lasting Graves disease. HTBI primers from iRepertoire and Arm-PCR of CDR3 regions yielded the TCR beta libraries. MiXCR, run by TCRdb on the multiplex PCR reads, gives a single entry per CDR3 protein. The sample has about 540,000 distinct CDR3 sequences; about 13% are singletons. V was clipped by 4 bases and J by 2 bases, with 11 bases between them. Germline loops: CDR1 KGHSH, CDR2 LQKENI. The CDR3 runs 14 residues. Documented time point: newly diagnosed GD, antithyroid drugs for less than 3 months. Following extraction of RNA from PBMCs, that RNA was used to make the TCR library. This same sample was also taken into another study, of T cells in Graves' hyperthyroidism and ophthalmopathy. That source notes: Ophthalmopathy was told apart from stable hyperthyroidism by a 13 V-J model.

The receptor was derived from a man aged 25 to 40 with Graves disease. The sequencing here drew on peripheral blood mononuclear cells (PBMCs), taken at new diagnosis, from a patient treated with antithyroid drugs. The V and J genes are TRBV18 and TRBJ1-1, with TRBD1 as a possible D gene (6 bases). CDR3 DNA: TGTGCCAGCTCACGCCGGGACACTAACACTGAAGCTTTCTTT. Translation gives CASSRRDTNTEAFF.